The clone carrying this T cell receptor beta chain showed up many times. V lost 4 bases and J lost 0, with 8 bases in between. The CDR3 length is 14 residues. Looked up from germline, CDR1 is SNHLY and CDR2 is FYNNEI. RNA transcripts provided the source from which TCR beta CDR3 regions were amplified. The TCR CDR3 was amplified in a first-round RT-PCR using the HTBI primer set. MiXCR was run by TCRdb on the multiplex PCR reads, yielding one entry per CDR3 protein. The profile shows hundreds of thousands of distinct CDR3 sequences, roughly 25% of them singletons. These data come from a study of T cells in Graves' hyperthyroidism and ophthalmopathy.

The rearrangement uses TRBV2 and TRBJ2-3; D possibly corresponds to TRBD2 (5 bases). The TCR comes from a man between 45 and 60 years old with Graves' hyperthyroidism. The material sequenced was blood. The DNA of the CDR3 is TGTGCCAGCAGTGGAGGGTTTAGCACAGATACGCAGTATTTT. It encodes CASSGGFSTDTQYF.